This T cell receptor (beta chain) was obtained from a study of regulatory T cells in long-lasting Graves disease. At the level of the study: Persistent cases were those of Graves' disease that involved over 5 years of antithyroid drugs with positive TSH receptor antibodies.

This CDR3 contains 11 residues. CDR1 is DFQATT, CDR2 SNEGSKA, per germline (reference sequence). The V gene lost 6 bases and the J gene lost 2 bases, with 5 bases spanning the gap. CDR3 regions were amplified by Arm-PCR using iRepertoire HTBI primers to build TCR beta libraries. TCRdb itself ran the multiplex PCR reads through MiXCR, one entry per CDR3 protein. The data contain hundreds of thousands of distinct CDR3 sequences, roughly 30% of them singletons. Noted time point: persistent/refractory GD, antithyroid drugs over 5 years with positive TRAb. Generation of the TCR library employed RNA extracted from PBMCs. On this clonotype itself: As yet, its antigen is unknown.

The study's findings and limits: Persistent cases favored TRBV28, TRBJ1-2 and TRBJ2-5. Compared with new cases, persistent Graves' patients showed reduced TCR diversity. A greater number of public clonotypes (fewer than 3,000) was shared by persistent patients than by new patients (around 970).

The TCR originated in a female donor with Graves disease. The V and J genes are TRBV20-1 and TRBJ2-1; D remains ambiguous. This material consisted of peripheral blood mononuclear cells (PBMCs), taken when the disease was refractory, from a patient treated with antithyroid drugs. The CDR3 region has the DNA TGCAGTGCATACCCCTACAATGAGCAGTTCTTC. Translating gives CSAYPYNEQFF.